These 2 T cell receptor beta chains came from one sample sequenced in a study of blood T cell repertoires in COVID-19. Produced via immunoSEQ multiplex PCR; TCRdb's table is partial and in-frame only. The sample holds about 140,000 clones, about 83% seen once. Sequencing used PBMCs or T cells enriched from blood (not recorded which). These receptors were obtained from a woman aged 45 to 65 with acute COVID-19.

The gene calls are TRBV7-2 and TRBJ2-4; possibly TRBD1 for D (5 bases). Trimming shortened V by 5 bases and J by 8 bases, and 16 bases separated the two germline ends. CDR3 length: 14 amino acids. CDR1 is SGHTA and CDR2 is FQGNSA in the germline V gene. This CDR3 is CASSPTQGLDIQYF. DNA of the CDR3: TGTGCCAGCAGCCCGACGCAGGGTCTGGACATTCAGTACTTC.

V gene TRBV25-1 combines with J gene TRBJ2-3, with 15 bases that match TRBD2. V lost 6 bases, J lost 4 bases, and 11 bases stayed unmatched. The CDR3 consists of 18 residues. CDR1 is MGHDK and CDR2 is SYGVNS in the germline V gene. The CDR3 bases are TGTGCCAGCAGGCGGGGACTAGCGGGAGGCACCGCCCCAGATACGCAGTATTTT. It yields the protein CASRRGLAGGTAPDTQYF.